Listed here are 6 T cell receptor beta chains from one sample, sequenced in a study of T cell responses to AZD1222 COVID-19 vaccine. Assay: immunoSEQ multiplex PCR; the TCRdb copy retains only in-frame clones and omits some. The profile shows some 150,000 clones, 90% to 95% of them singletons. The source material was peripheral blood, sampled on day 0 of AZD1222 vaccination. These receptors came from an adult in good health.

This clone was detected once. The chain combines TRBV2 with TRBJ2-6; D uncertain. V lost 6 bases, J lost 0 bases, and 3 bases lay in between. The germline V gene encodes CDR1 SNHLY and CDR2 FYNNEI. This CDR3 comprises 13 residues. The DNA for the CDR3 is TGTGCCAGCAGGGACTCTGGGGCCAACGTCCTGACTTTC. Its protein is CASRDSGANVLTF. Looking up the rest from reference TRBV2 and TRBJ2-6 gives the full variable domain: EPEVTQTPSHQVTQMGQEVILRCVPISNHLYFYWYRQILGQKVEFLVSFYNNEISEKSEIFDDQFSVERPDGSNFTLKIRSTKLEDSAMYFCASRDSGANVLTFGAGSRLTVL.

In DNA form, the CDR3 reads TGTGCCAGCAGCTTAGCACAGGGGGATGAGCAGTTCTTC. Protein: CASSLAQGDEQFF. The genes are TRBV11-3 and TRBJ2-1; 8 nucleotides align to TRBD1. The germline V gene encodes CDR1 SGHNT and CDR2 YENEEA. The V and J ends lost 1 base and 8 bases, in that order; junction bases with no gene match: 1. The CDR3 is 13 amino acids. Variable domain in full (rest from reference TRBV11-3 and TRBJ2-1): EAGVVQSPRYKIIEKKQPVAFWCNPISGHNTLYWYLQNLGQGPELLIRYENEEAVDDSQLPKDRFSAERLKGVDSTLKIQPAELGDSAVYLCASSLAQGDEQFFGPGTRLTVL.

This sequence joins TRBV29-1 and TRBJ1-2, with 10 bases identical to TRBD1. Germline assignment: CDR1 SQVTM and CDR2 ANQGSEA. The CDR3 consists of 14 residues. V gave up 4 bases and J gave up 4 bases; unmatched junction bases: 6. The CDR3 reads CSVGRDRGPYGYTF. CDR3 DNA: TGCAGCGTTGGCCGGGACAGGGGACCCTATGGCTACACCTTC.

The V call is TRBV11-3, the J call TRBJ1-1, with no clear D. The germline V gene encodes CDR1 SGHNT and CDR2 YENEEA. V was shortened by 2 bases and J by 0 bases, with 7 bases between the two germline ends. This CDR3 contains 14 residues. In DNA form, the CDR3 reads TGTGCCAGCAGCTTACAAACTATGAACACTGAAGCTTTCTTT. This codes for CASSLQTMNTEAFF.

The gene calls are TRBV2 and TRBJ1-2; D uncertain. This CDR3 has 10 amino acids. Between the trimmed V and J ends, which lost 9 bases and 8 bases, there was a span of 10 bases. The germline V gene has CDR1 SNHLY and CDR2 FYNNEI. Written as DNA, the CDR3 is TGTGCCAGTTCCCGAGGGGGCTACACCTTC. Its translation is CASSRGGYTF.

This chain connects TRBV3-1 (or the pseudogene TRBV3-2) to TRBJ1-2, with D tentatively TRBD1 (6 bases). Germline assignment: CDR1 LGHDT and CDR2 YNNKEL (reference sequence). With 1 base removed from V and 7 bases from J, the gap between germline ends came to 19 bases. This CDR3 is built from 16 residues. CDR3 region: CASSQGVGQKVRGYTF. CDR3 coding DNA: TGTGCCAGCAGCCAAGGAGTGGGACAAAAAGTCCGTGGCTACACCTTC.